A selection of T cell receptor beta chains follows, all from one sample in a study of T cells expressing NK-cell markers. TCRdb reprocessed the 5' RACE reads, with one entry per CDR3 protein and no DNA. This sample carries 200,000 to 300,000 distinct CDR3 sequences, with around 3.9% going to the ten biggest clones. The sample comprised blood T cells: a sorted CD56 or NKG2C T cell subset, CD4+ or CD8+ T cells, or bulk PBMC T cells (not recorded which). The receptors shown here come from a woman between 18 and 75 years old in good health. The CDR3 runs from the conserved cysteine through the conserved F or W.

16	TRBV7-2	TRBJ2-7	CASSSLRTGPPYEQYF
14	TRBV29-1	TRBJ2-3	CSVVLAGRRDTQYF
14	TRBV30	TRBJ2-5	CAWSQGSGGGTQYF
16	TRBV7-9	TRBJ2-1	CASSLPPKDPHWEQFF
12	TRBV5-1	TRBJ1-2	CASSFGRGGYTF
16	TRBV5-1	TRBJ1-1	CASSLGSSIRNTEAFF
14	TRBV5-1	TRBJ2-5	CASSIGQFKETQYF
15	TRBV12-3/TRBV12-4	TRBJ2-2	CASSRQRGSTGELFF
12	TRBV15	TRBJ2-7	CATSRVGNEQYF
12	TRBV6-2/TRBV6-3	TRBJ1-2	CASTPFGQGYTF
15	TRBV7-2	TRBJ2-2	CASSFSETGIGELFF
15	TRBV12-3/TRBV12-4	TRBJ1-2	CASSSTGGAVYGYTF
13	TRBV10-3	TRBJ2-7	CATLAGEGYEQYF
15	TRBV27	TRBJ1-6	CASQRKDSYNSPLHF
12	TRBV28	TRBJ2-3	CASSLPRDTQYF
13	TRBV7-6	TRBJ2-5	CASSLFGEETQYF
17	TRBV11-2	TRBJ2-1	CASSLDGAGAGGNEQFF
15	TRBV29-1	TRBJ2-4	CSVLPAPTAKNIQYF
12	TRBV7-2	TRBJ2-3	CASSTRTDTQYF
16	TRBV10-1	TRBJ2-3	CASSYQRDRGYDTQYF
13	TRBV4-1	TRBJ2-1	CASSQDLGARQFF
20	TRBV7-8	TRBJ2-1	CASSLLNFRRASSIVVEQFF
13	TRBV5-6	TRBJ1-5	CASSLVNSEPQHF
15	TRBV9	TRBJ1-3	CASSVEGQPGNTIYF
13	TRBV10-3	TRBJ2-1	CAISEFATTGQFF
15	TRBV12-3/TRBV12-4	TRBJ2-3	CASSLGGVDTDTQYF
15	TRBV12-3/TRBV12-4	TRBJ2-1	CASSPQTGPGNEQFF
13	TRBV2	TRBJ2-2	CASSGGYTGELFF
14	TRBV11-3	TRBJ2-4	CASSDGLAGGPYNF
19	TRBV15	TRBJ1-2	CATSRESYFSDPSNYGYTF
13	TRBV11-2	TRBJ2-5	CASRYSGAGTQYF
16	TRBV28	TRBJ1-5	CASSLYQGGGNQPQHF
17	TRBV14	TRBJ2-1	CASSQGKGLSSYNEQFF
17	TRBV30	TRBJ2-6	CAWSVGGYTSGANVLTF
14	TRBV7-2	TRBJ2-7	CASSPTPHKDEQYF